Below are 8 T cell receptor beta chains sequenced from a single sample in a study of spatial heterogeneity in lung cancer (dated by TCRdb to about 2019). This specimen's time point label, per the study, means: sample taken at primary tumor resection. The library came from 5' RACE. The data were produced on a NextSeq 500. TCRdb reprocessing: public reads trimmed at Q25 with fastp, clones called with MiXCR, in-frame beta chains kept. Here each entry gathers all rows of one CDR3 protein and keeps the most common genes and DNA. This sample has about 92,000 distinct CDR3 sequences in its table, and 12% of those were observed once. The leading ten clones occupy just over 40% of the sample. Here the sequenced sample was PBMCs, taken at surgery. The receptors derive from a male donor with early-stage non-small cell lung cancer.

This clonotype appeared many times. The chain employs TRBV4-2 and TRBJ2-3; D gene uncertain. Looked up from germline, CDR1 is LGHNA and CDR2 is YNFKEQ. V was cut by 0 bases and J by 0 bases, with 13 bases left in between. The CDR3 is 17 amino acids. As DNA, the CDR3 is TGTGCCAGCAGCCAAGACGGGCTAGACTCTAGCACAGATACGCAGTATTTT. This codes for CASSQDGLDSSTDTQYF.

The genes are TRBV5-1 and TRBJ1-4; TRBD1 is a possible D gene (6 bases). V shed 1 base and J shed 8 bases, with 12 bases lying between them. The germline V gene encodes CDR1 SGHRS and CDR2 YFSETQ. This CDR3 is built from 14 residues. CDR3 loop: CASSLQDSEEKLFF. The CDR3 region has the DNA TGCGCCAGCAGCTTGCAGGACAGTGAAGAAAAACTGTTTTTT.

This clonotype appeared a few times. The rearrangement uses TRBV29-1 and TRBJ2-1; TRBD2 matches 11 bases. Germline V gives CDR1 SQVTM, CDR2 ANQGSEA. This CDR3 contains 12 residues. With V trimmed by 2 bases and J by 14 bases, 5 bases remained unmatched. CDR3 sequence: CSVERLAGTKFF. The CDR3 DNA reads as TGCAGCGTTGAACGACTAGCGGGGACTAAGTTCTTC.

This chain connects TRBV7-8 to TRBJ1-3; D is ambiguous. The germline CDR1 and CDR2 sequences are SGHVS and FQNEAQ. V lost 1 base to trimming and J lost 3 bases, with 13 bases between them. The CDR3 is 16 amino acids. CDR3 region: CASSLEVGSLGNTIYF. For the CDR3, the DNA is TGTGCCAGCAGCTTAGAGGTCGGCAGTCTTGGAAACACCATATATTTT.

This clonotype was counted at least ten times. The chain joins TRBV6-2 or TRBV6-3 to TRBJ2-1; no firm D call. The germline gives CDR1 MNHEY, CDR2 SVGEGT. The CDR3 is 11 amino acids. Trimming took 7 bases from V and 4 from J, leaving 5 bases between them. The CDR3, as DNA: TGTGCCAGCACTGATTACAATGAGCAGTTCTTC. Its translation: CASTDYNEQFF.

This chain links TRBV10-3 with TRBJ1-5; 10 bases are shared with TRBD1. V was pared by 5 bases and J by 5 bases, with 6 bases of the junction left unmatched. The CDR3 contains 15 residues. Germline-derived CDR1 and CDR2 are ENHRY and SYGVKD. The CDR3 DNA is TGTGCCATCAGTCCCGGGACAGGGGTTGATCAGCCCCAGCATTTT. Residues: CAISPGTGVDQPQHF.

The chain carries TRBV10-3 and TRBJ2-2; TRBD2 aligns across 8 bases. The germline V gene has CDR1 ENHRY and CDR2 SYGVKD. The CDR3 sequence is 19 residues long. J gave up 6 bases and V 2 bases, and 17 bases lay outside the gene matches. CDR3 bases: TGTGCCATCAGTGAGGGTCTGGCGGGGGGTTCTCACTCCCCCGGGGAGCTGTTTTTT. Translation: CAISEGLAGGSHSPGELFF.

This clonotype appeared a few times. The genes are TRBV6-2 or TRBV6-3 and TRBJ2-2; 7 nucleotides align to TRBD1. The J segment lost 10 bases and the V segment lost 7 bases, leaving 12 bases of the junction unmatched. CDR1 is MNHEY and CDR2 is SVGEGT in the germline V gene. This CDR3 region has 14 residues. CDR3 sequence reads: CASNSGQLTLELFF. CDR3 nucleotides: TGTGCCAGCAACTCGGGACAGCTAACGCTGGAGCTGTTTTTT.